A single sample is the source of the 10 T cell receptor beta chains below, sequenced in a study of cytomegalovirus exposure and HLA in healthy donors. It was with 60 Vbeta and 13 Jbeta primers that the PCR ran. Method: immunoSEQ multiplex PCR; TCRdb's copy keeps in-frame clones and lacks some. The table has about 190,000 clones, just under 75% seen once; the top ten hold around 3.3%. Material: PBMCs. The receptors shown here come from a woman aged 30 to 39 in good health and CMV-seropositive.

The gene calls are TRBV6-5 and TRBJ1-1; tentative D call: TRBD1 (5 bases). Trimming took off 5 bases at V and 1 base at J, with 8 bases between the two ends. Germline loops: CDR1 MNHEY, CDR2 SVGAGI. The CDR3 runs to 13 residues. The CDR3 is CASSPTGNTEAFF. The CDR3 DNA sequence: TGTGCCAGCAGTCCTACAGGGAACACTGAAGCTTTCTTT.

The CDR3 is CASSQGLAGLSYEQYF. DNA for the CDR3: TGCGCCAGCAGCCAAGGGCTGGCAGGGTTATCCTACGAGCAGTACTTC. The chain employs TRBV4-1 and TRBJ2-7, with D perhaps TRBD1 (5 bases). V was trimmed by 1 base and J by 1 base, leaving 14 bases between them. This CDR3 region has 16 residues. Germline V gene data show CDR1 as MGHRA and CDR2 as YSYEKL.

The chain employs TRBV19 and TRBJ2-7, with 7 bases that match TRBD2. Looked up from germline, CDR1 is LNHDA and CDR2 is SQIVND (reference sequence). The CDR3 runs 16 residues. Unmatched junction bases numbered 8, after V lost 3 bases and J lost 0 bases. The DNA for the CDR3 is TGTGCCAGTAGTATGGGTAGCGGGTTAAGCTCCTACGAGCAGTACTTC. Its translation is CASSMGSGLSSYEQYF.

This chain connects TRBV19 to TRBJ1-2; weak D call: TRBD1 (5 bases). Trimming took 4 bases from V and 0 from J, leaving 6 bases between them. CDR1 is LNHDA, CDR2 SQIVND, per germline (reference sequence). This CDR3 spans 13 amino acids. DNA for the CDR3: TGTGCCAGTAGTAAGGGGCCTAACTATGGCTACACCTTC. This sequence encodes CASSKGPNYGYTF. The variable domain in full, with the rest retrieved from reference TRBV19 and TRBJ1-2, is DGGITQSPKYLFRKEGQNVTLSCEQNLNHDAMYWYRQDPGQGLRLIYYSQIVNDFQKGDIAEGYSVSREKKESFPLTVTSAQKNPTAFYLCASSKGPNYGYTFGSGTRLTVV.

CDR3 DNA: TGTGCCAGCAGTGGTGCCCCCACGGACAGGGGAAACTACGAGCAGTACTTC. Translating gives CASSGAPTDRGNYEQYF. J is TRBJ2-7 and V is TRBV2; TRBD1 aligns across 9 bases. Germline V gene data show CDR1 as SNHLY and CDR2 as FYNNEI. This CDR3 has 17 amino acids. V lost 4 bases to trimming and J lost 3 bases; unmatched junction nucleotides: 13.

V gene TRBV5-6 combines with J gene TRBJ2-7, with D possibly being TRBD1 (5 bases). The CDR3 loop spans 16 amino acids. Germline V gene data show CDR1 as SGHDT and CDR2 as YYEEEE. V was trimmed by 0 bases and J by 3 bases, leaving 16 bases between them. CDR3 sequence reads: CASSLAGTWGLYEQYF. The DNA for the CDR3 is TGTGCCAGCAGCTTGGCCGGAACGTGGGGCCTCTACGAGCAGTACTTC.

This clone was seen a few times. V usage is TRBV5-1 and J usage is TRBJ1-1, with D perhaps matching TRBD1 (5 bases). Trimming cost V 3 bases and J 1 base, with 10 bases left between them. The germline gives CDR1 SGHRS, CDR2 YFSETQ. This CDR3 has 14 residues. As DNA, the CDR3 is TGCGCCAGCAGCTGGGGCGGCGGGAACACTGAAGCTTTCTTT. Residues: CASSWGGGNTEAFF. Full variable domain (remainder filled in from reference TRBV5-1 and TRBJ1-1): KAGVTQTPRYLIKTRGQQVTLSCSPISGHRSVSWYQQTPGQGLQFLFEYFSETQRNKGNFPGRFSGRQFSNSRSEMNVSTLELGDSALYLCASSWGGGNTEAFFGQGTRLTVV.

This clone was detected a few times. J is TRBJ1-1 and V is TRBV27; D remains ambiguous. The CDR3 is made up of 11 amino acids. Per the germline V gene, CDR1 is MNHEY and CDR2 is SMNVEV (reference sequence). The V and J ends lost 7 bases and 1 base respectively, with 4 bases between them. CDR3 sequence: CASIGNTEAFF. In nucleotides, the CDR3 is TGTGCCAGCATCGGGAACACTGAAGCTTTCTTT.

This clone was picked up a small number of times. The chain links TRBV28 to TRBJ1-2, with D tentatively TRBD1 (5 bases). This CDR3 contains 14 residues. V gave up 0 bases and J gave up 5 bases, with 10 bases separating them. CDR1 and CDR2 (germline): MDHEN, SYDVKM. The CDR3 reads CASSLWGGEYGYTF. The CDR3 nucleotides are TGTGCCAGCAGTTTATGGGGAGGGGAGTATGGCTACACCTTC.

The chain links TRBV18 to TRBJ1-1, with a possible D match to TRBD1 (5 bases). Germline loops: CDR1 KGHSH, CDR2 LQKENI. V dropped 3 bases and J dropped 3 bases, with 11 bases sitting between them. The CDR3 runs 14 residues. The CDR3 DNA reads TGTGCCAGCTCACCTTCAGGGTTTGACACTGAAGCTTTCTTT. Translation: CASSPSGFDTEAFF.